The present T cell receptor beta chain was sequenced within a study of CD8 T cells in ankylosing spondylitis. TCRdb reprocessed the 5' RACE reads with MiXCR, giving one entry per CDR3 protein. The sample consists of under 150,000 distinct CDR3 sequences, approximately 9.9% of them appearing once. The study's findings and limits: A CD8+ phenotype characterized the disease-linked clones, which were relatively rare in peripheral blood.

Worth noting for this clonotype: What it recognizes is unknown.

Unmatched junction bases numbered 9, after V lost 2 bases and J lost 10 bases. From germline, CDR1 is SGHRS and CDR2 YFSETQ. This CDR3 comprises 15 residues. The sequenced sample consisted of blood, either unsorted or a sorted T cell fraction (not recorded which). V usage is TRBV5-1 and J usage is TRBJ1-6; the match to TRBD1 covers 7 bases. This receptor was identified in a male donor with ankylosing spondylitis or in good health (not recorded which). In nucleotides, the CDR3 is TGCGCCAGCAGCTTTGAGGGGGCGAAAAGGTCACCCCTCCACTTT. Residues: CASSFEGAKRSPLHF.